Listed here are 14 T cell receptor beta chains from one sample, sequenced in a study of cytomegalovirus exposure and HLA in healthy donors. Researchers ran the PCR with 60 Vbeta and 13 Jbeta primers. Here immunoSEQ multiplex PCR was the method, and the copy in TCRdb shows in-frame clones only, minus some. Here the sample spans about 90,000 clones, around 70% being singletons. The material sequenced was PBMCs. The receptors stem from a man aged 25-45 years in good health and CMV-seropositive.

This chain connects TRBV6-5 to TRBJ1-2; maybe TRBD1 (5 bases). From germline, CDR1 is MNHEY and CDR2 SVGAGI. The CDR3 extends over 15 amino acids. The V and J ends lost 0 bases and 2 bases respectively, with 10 bases between them. CDR3 amino acids: CASSYSSGINYGYTF. The CDR3 DNA reads TGTGCCAGCAGTTACTCTTCAGGGATAAACTATGGCTACACCTTC.

Turning to this clone: The junction differs from germline at one of its ends, possibly a read error. The chain has TRBV2 and TRBJ1-5, with D maybe TRBD1 (5 bases). The CDR3 is 12 amino acids. Germline CDR1 SNHLY, CDR2 FYNNEI. For the CDR3, the DNA is TGTGCCAGCCGCAGGGATGATCAGCCCCAGAATTTT. Translating it yields CASRRDDQPQNF.

The chain employs TRBV5-1 and TRBJ1-2, with 9 bases that match TRBD1. The CDR3 consists of 15 residues. Per the germline V gene, CDR1 is SGHRS and CDR2 is YFSETQ. J gave up 6 bases and V 4 bases, and 10 bases lay outside the gene matches. Here the CDR3 DNA reads TGCGCCAGCAGCACGGACAGGGGCATGGTGAATGGCTACACCTTC. Protein sequence: CASSTDRGMVNGYTF.

This rearrangement joins TRBV28 to TRBJ2-7; 9 positions match TRBD2. The germline V gene has CDR1 MDHEN and CDR2 SYDVKM. The CDR3 consists of 16 residues. Germline trimming cut 2 bases from V and 7 bases from J; bases unmatched to any gene: 12. Written as DNA, the CDR3 is TGTGCCAGCAGTTTACTAGAAGGCGGGGGGGCAGGAGAGCAGTACTTC. This codes for CASSLLEGGGAGEQYF. Together with reference TRBV28 and TRBJ2-7, the CDR3 gives the full variable domain: DVKVTQSSRYLVKRTGEKVFLECVQDMDHENMFWYRQDPGLGLRLIYFSYDVKMKEKGDIPEGYSVSREKKERFSLILESASTNQTSMYLCASSLLEGGGAGEQYFGPGTRLTVT.

V and J are TRBV30 and TRBJ2-3; 7 bases align to TRBD1. The V segment lost 4 bases and the J segment 2 bases; nucleotides outside the gene matches: 3. This CDR3 contains 13 residues. Germline assignment: CDR1 GTSNPN and CDR2 SVGIG (reference sequence). The DNA for the CDR3 is TGTGCCTGGACTACAGGGGTCACAGATACGCAGTATTTT. This translates into CAWTTGVTDTQYF.

The V and J genes are TRBV18 and TRBJ2-3, with D unclear. Trimming took off 5 bases at V and 2 bases at J, with 8 bases between the two ends. The CDR3 length is 13 residues. CDR1 and CDR2 from the germline V gene are KGHSH and LQKENI. The CDR3 DNA reads TGTGCCAGCTCAGATCCGGTCACAGATACGCAGTATTTT. Amino acids: CASSDPVTDTQYF. Drawing the rest from reference TRBV18 and TRBJ2-3, the complete variable domain is NAGVMQNPRHLVRRRGQEARLRCSPMKGHSHVYWYRQLPEEGLKFMVYLQKENIIDESGMPKERFSAEFPKEGPSILRIQQVVRGDSAAYFCASSDPVTDTQYFGPGTRLTVL.

As regards this clone: This sample includes further DNA sequences coding for the same CDR3. This chain joins TRBV18 and TRBJ2-6, with D unclear. The CDR3 is 14 amino acids. CDR1 and CDR2 from the germline V gene are KGHSH and LQKENI. V lost 3 bases and J lost 0, with 3 bases in between. The chain's CDR3 is CASSPSSGANVLTF. The CDR3 region has the DNA TGTGCCAGCTCACCCAGCTCTGGGGCCAACGTCCTGACTTTC.

V gene TRBV7-9 combines with J gene TRBJ2-7; 7 nucleotides align to TRBD1. The CDR3 contains 13 residues. V gave up 5 bases and J gave up 4 bases; unmatched junction bases: 5. Germline V gene sequence: CDR1 SEHNR, CDR2 FQNEAQ (reference sequence). CDR3 residues: CASSADRRYEQYF. DNA for the CDR3: TGTGCCAGCAGCGCGGACAGGAGGTACGAGCAGTACTTC.

The chain recombines TRBV7-9 with TRBJ2-6; D remains unclear. This CDR3 has 15 residues. V lost 5 bases and J 4 bases, leaving 12 bases between the germline ends. Germline V gene data show CDR1 as SEHNR and CDR2 as FQNEAQ (reference sequence). The CDR3: CASSPRFSGANVLTF. CDR3 in DNA: TGTGCCAGCAGCCCCAGGTTCTCGGGGGCCAACGTCCTGACTTTC.

The rearrangement uses TRBV11-2 and TRBJ2-5, with D hard to call. The CDR3 has 14 amino acids. Germline CDR1 and CDR2: SGHAT and FQNNGV. Trimming cost V 3 bases and J 1 base, with 9 bases left between them. CDR3 loop: CASSFRQTQETQYF. The CDR3 DNA follows: TGTGCCAGCAGCTTCAGGCAGACCCAAGAGACCCAGTACTTC. The variable domain in full, completed from reference TRBV11-2 and TRBJ2-5, reads EAGVAQSPRYKIIEKRQSVAFWCNPISGHATLYWYQQILGQGPKLLIQFQNNGVVDDSQLPKDRFSAERLKGVDSTLKIQPAKLEDSAVYLCASSFRQTQETQYFGPGTRLLVL.

V and J are TRBV6-4 and TRBJ2-1; 11 nucleotides agree with TRBD2. CDR1 is MRHNA, CDR2 SNTAGT, per germline. The CDR3 consists of 15 residues. The ends lost 3 bases at V and 4 bases at J; junction bases unmatched: 2. CDR3 protein: CASSETSGDYNEQFF. CDR3 DNA sequence: TGTGCCAGCAGTGAGACTAGCGGGGATTACAATGAGCAGTTCTTC.

This chain connects TRBV11-2 to TRBJ2-1; tentatively, D is TRBD2 (5 bases). The CDR3 runs to 14 residues. V was trimmed by 0 bases and J by 2 bases, leaving 5 bases between them. The germline gives CDR1 SGHAT, CDR2 FQNNGV. CDR3 region: CASSLELAYNEQFF. The CDR3 DNA reads as TGTGCCAGCAGCTTAGAACTAGCCTACAATGAGCAGTTCTTC.

The rearrangement uses TRBV7-9 and TRBJ1-2, with D possibly TRBD1 on 6 matching bases. From germline, CDR1 is SEHNR and CDR2 FQNEAQ (reference sequence). The CDR3 totals 15 residues. V was shortened by 1 base and J by 10 bases, with 19 bases between the two germline ends. For the CDR3, the DNA is TGTGCCAGCAGCTTAGGGGGTTACAGGGTCTCGTACTACACCTTC. Residues: CASSLGGYRVSYYTF.

The rearrangement uses TRBV27 and TRBJ1-1; TRBD1 matches 7 bases. Trimming removed 5 bases from V and 1 base from J; junction bases left unmatched: 4. Germline V gene sequence: CDR1 MNHEY, CDR2 SMNVEV (reference sequence). The CDR3 extends over 14 amino acids. The DNA of the CDR3 is TGTGCCAGCAGTCCCTACAGGGGGAACACTGAAGCTTTCTTT. Translated: CASSPYRGNTEAFF.